This TCR beta chain stems from a study of T cells in Graves' hyperthyroidism and ophthalmopathy. General study points: Ophthalmopathy and stable hyperthyroidism were told apart by a 13 V-J model. Most expanded thyroid clonotypes above 0.001 recurred in blood.

RNA transcripts were the template for amplifying TCR beta CDR3 regions. The TCR CDR3 first-round RT-PCR relied on the HTBI primer set. TCRdb re-called the multiplex PCR reads through MiXCR, storing one row per CDR3 protein. The data show 500,000 to 650,000 distinct CDR3 sequences, with roughly 18% seen just once and roughly 18% held by the top ten. This clonotype occurred many times. The antigen remains unidentified. This CDR3 is 14 amino acids long. Looked up from germline, CDR1 is LGHDT and CDR2 is YNNKEL (reference sequence). With V trimmed by 4 bases and J by 4 bases, 1 base remained unmatched. This sequence joins TRBV3-1 and TRBJ2-3, with TRBD2 matching 11 bases. Sequencing used blood. The clonotype comes from a woman under 30 with Graves' ophthalmopathy. CDR3 residues: CASSRLAGSDTQYF. CDR3 DNA: TGTGCCAGCAGCCGACTAGCGGGGTCAGATACGCAGTATTTT.